The 17 T cell receptor beta chains below were found in one sample sequenced in a study of T-cell memory formation after mild COVID-19. TCRdb re-derived calls from the 5' RACE reads in MiXCR, one entry per CDR3 protein. This table has over 450,000 distinct CDR3 sequences, just over 20% appearing once. Sequenced: PBMCs or a T cell subset sorted from them (not recorded which). These receptors all stem from an adult woman who had mild COVID-19 (a few samples of this study predate the infection). Cell type and time point are not known.

This clonotype was seen a handful of times. The chain is built from TRBV15 and TRBJ2-7; 9 nucleotides match TRBD2. CDR1 is LNHNV, CDR2 YYDKDF, per germline (reference sequence). The V gene end was trimmed by 6 bases and the J gene end by 4 bases; junction bases not matched to a gene: 7. The CDR3 contains 14 residues. In nucleotides, the CDR3 is TGTGCCACCAGAGCGGCTAGCGGGGCGTACGAGCAGTACTTC. This codes for CATRAASGAYEQYF.

This clonotype was seen a few times. The V call is TRBV28, the J call TRBJ2-3; the D gene is possibly TRBD2 (7 bases). V was trimmed by 3 bases and J by 6 bases, leaving 13 bases between them. The CDR3 has 14 amino acids. CDR1 and CDR2 (germline): MDHEN, SYDVKM. CDR3 protein: CASSLRGRGDTQYF. The CDR3 nucleotides are TGTGCCAGCAGTTTGAGAGGGAGGGGGGATACGCAGTATTTT.

This clonotype was found a few times. This chain joins TRBV5-1 and TRBJ2-1; 10 bases line up with TRBD2. The CDR3 contains 14 residues. The V gene's germline CDR1 is SGHRS and CDR2 YFSETQ. V lost 4 bases to trimming and J lost 9 bases; unmatched junction nucleotides: 7. CDR3 protein: CASSRVAGGGEQFF. CDR3 in DNA: TGCGCCAGCAGCCGGGTAGCGGGAGGTGGTGAGCAGTTCTTC.

The chain recombines TRBV20-1 with TRBJ2-4; unclear D gene. In germline, CDR1 is DFQATT, CDR2 SNEGSKA (reference sequence). The CDR3 runs to 14 residues. Trimming stripped 6 bases from V and 0 bases from J, with 12 bases between. CDR3 region: CSAYTSRAKNIQYF. The CDR3 nucleotides are TGCAGTGCCTACACATCCCGAGCCAAAAACATTCAGTACTTC.

This sequence joins TRBV20-1 and TRBJ2-5; 12 bases fit TRBD2. The CDR3 totals 15 residues. J lost 4 bases, V lost 3 bases, and 6 bases had no gene match. The germline CDR1 and CDR2 sequences are DFQATT and SNEGSKA (reference sequence). The chain's CDR3 is CSARVLAGGRETQYF. The CDR3 nucleotides are TGCAGTGCTAGGGTACTAGCGGGAGGACGAGAGACCCAGTACTTC.

This clonotype occurred a few times. CDR3 amino acids: CASSVNGGSYEQYF. Here the CDR3 DNA reads TGTGCCAGCAGCGTAAATGGAGGGTCCTACGAGCAGTACTTC. V is TRBV9 and J is TRBJ2-7, with D possibly being TRBD2 (6 bases). The V gene's germline CDR1 is SGDLS and CDR2 YYNGEE. V was cut by 1 base and J by 1 base, with 9 bases left in between. This CDR3 contains 14 residues.

The chain carries TRBV24-1 and TRBJ2-1; perhaps TRBD2 as D (5 bases). V was shortened by 3 bases and J by 2 bases, with 10 bases between the two germline ends. The CDR3 contains 15 residues. Per germline, CDR1 KGHDR and CDR2 SFDVKD. CDR3 region: CATSDVGDPYNEQFF. In nucleotides, the CDR3 is TGTGCCACCAGTGATGTGGGAGATCCCTACAATGAGCAGTTCTTC.

This clonotype was counted only a few times. The rearrangement joins TRBV12-3 or TRBV12-4 to TRBJ1-1; TRBD1 matches at 7 bases. The CDR3 loop spans 14 amino acids. V was clipped by 0 bases and J by 5 bases; unmatched bases: 3. The CDR3 coding sequence is TGTGCCAGCAGTTTAGCATCGGACAGGACTGAAGCTTTCTTT. Protein sequence: CASSLASDRTEAFF.

This clonotype was detected many times. The gene calls are TRBV7-6 and TRBJ2-4; D is perhaps TRBD1 or TRBD2 (5 bases each). The CDR3 covers 15 residues. Trimming removed 5 bases from V and 15 bases from J, with 26 bases in between. The germline V gene encodes CDR1 SGHVS and CDR2 FNYEAQ. The CDR3 DNA is TGTGCCAGCAGCGACTTGGCAGAAACCCGGGGCCTGCTGTACTTC. Translating it yields CASSDLAETRGLLYF.

The gene calls are TRBV25-1 and TRBJ2-1, with 10 positions matching TRBD2. In germline, CDR1 is MGHDK, CDR2 SYGVNS. The CDR3 totals 13 residues. V was clipped by 7 bases and J by 6 bases; unmatched bases: 3. CDR3 bases: TGTGCCAGCAAGGGACTAGCGAGCAATGAGCAGTTCTTC. As protein: CASKGLASNEQFF.

Many counts were recorded for this clonotype. The chain has TRBV15 and TRBJ2-3, with a possible D match to TRBD2 (5 bases). The CDR3 is made up of 16 amino acids. The germline V gene encodes CDR1 LNHNV and CDR2 YYDKDF (reference sequence). V dropped 2 bases and J dropped 1 base, with 13 bases sitting between them. The CDR3 nucleotides read TGTGCCACCAGCAGACCGTCAGGCGGGCGCACAGATACGCAGTATTTT. Translated, it gives CATSRPSGGRTDTQYF.

Turning to this clonotype: Its ends do not fully match the called genes, so a read error is possible. The chain uses TRBV7-8 and TRBJ2-4; perhaps TRBD1 as D (5 bases). The CDR3 is 19 amino acids. Germline CDR1 reads SGHVS; CDR2 reads FQNEAQ. The CDR3 reads CAISLLLGQGLMVKNIQYF. The CDR3 DNA reads TGTGCCATCAGCCTACTCCTGGGGCAGGGATTAATGGTCAAAAACATTCAGTACTTC.

V and J are TRBV7-8 and TRBJ2-7, with a weak D call TRBD2 (6 bases). CDR1 is SGHVS and CDR2 is FQNEAQ in the germline V gene. The CDR3 contains 17 residues. The ends were cut back, 4 bases at V and 5 bases at J, with 24 bases in the middle. The CDR3, as DNA: TGTGCCAGCAGCTGGGGGGAGTCCAGGGTGGTTGGGGACGAGCAGTACTTC. It translates to CASSWGESRVVGDEQYF.

The chain uses TRBV19 and TRBJ1-6; D is perhaps TRBD1 (6 bases). The V gene lost 7 bases and the J gene lost 7 bases, with 17 bases spanning the gap. There are 15 residues in the CDR3. The V gene's germline CDR1 is LNHDA and CDR2 SQIVND (reference sequence). Written as DNA, the CDR3 is TGTGCCAGTACCATAGGGGGACAAGGGAATTCACCCCTCCACTTT. The encoded protein is CASTIGGQGNSPLHF.

The genes are TRBV18 and TRBJ1-4; D is ambiguous. The CDR3 contains 13 residues. Germline CDR1 and CDR2: KGHSH and LQKENI. V lost 3 bases, J lost 9 bases, and 11 bases lay in between. The CDR3 DNA is TGTGCCAGCTCACCCCCGAGGCCCCAAAAACTGTTTTTT. Protein: CASSPPRPQKLFF. Looking up the rest from reference TRBV18 and TRBJ1-4 gives the full variable domain: NAGVMQNPRHLVRRRGQEARLRCSPMKGHSHVYWYRQLPEEGLKFMVYLQKENIIDESGMPKERFSAEFPKEGPSILRIQQVVRGDSAAYFCASSPPRPQKLFFGSGTQLSVL.

This clonotype has only a few counts. The chain carries TRBV7-9 and TRBJ1-2; no firm D call. The CDR3 consists of 15 residues. Trimming cost V 1 base and J 4 bases, with 13 bases left between them. The germline CDR1 and CDR2 sequences are SEHNR and FQNEAQ (reference sequence). In nucleotides, the CDR3 is TGTGCCAGCAGCTTAGAGGCAAAAGTTTCCTATGGCTACACCTTC. It encodes CASSLEAKVSYGYTF.

The chain couples TRBV7-2 to TRBJ2-7, with D perhaps matching TRBD1 or TRBD2 (5 bases each). CDR1 and CDR2 (germline): SGHTA, FQGNSA. The CDR3 has 15 residues. V lost 5 bases and J 2 bases, leaving 16 bases between the germline ends. In DNA, the CDR3 is TGTGCCAGCAGCACCCGAGGGGTGCAAACCTACGAGCAGTACTTC. Translating gives CASSTRGVQTYEQYF.